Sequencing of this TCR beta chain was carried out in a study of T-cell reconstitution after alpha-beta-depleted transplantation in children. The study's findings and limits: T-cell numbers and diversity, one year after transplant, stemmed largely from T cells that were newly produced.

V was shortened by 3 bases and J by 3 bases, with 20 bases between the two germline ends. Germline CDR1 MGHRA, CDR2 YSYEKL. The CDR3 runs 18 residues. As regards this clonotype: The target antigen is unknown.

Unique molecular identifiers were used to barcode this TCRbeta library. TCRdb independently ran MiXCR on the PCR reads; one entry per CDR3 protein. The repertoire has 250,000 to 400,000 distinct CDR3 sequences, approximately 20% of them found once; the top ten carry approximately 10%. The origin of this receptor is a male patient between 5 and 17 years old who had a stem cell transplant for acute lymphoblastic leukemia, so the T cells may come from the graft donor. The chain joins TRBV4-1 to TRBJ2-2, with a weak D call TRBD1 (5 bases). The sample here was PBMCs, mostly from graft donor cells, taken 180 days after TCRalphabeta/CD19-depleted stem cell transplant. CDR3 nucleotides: TGCGCCAGCAGCCAGGATGAAGTGTCCGTCAGGGACACCGGGGAGCTGTTTTTT. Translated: CASSQDEVSVRDTGELFF.